This TCR beta chain was profiled in a study of T cell responses to AZD1222 COVID-19 vaccine. Profiling relied on immunoSEQ multiplex PCR, and the TCRdb table lists in-frame clones only, not all of them. The data show 120,000 to 150,000 clones, with around 89% seen just once and 5% to 5.5% held by the top ten. Note on this clone: Its cognate antigen is unknown.

V lost 1 base and J lost 1, with 4 bases in between. Germline V CDR1 and CDR2: SNHLY, FYNNEI. The CDR3 totals 14 residues. General study results and limits: Targeting of unmutated variant regions was reportedly seen in nearly half of spike-specific TCRs. Clonal diversity may have been underestimated, and the donors were mostly white British, with more females than males.

This sequence originates from an adult in good health. The V call is TRBV2, the J call TRBJ2-2; D is ambiguous. The starting material was peripheral blood, obtained on day 0 of AZD1222 vaccination. The CDR3 protein is CASSEGVNTGELFF. CDR3 nucleotide sequence: TGTGCCAGCAGTGAAGGGGTGAACACCGGGGAGCTGTTTTTT.